The text below deals with one TCR beta chain. The data belong to a study of T cell responses to AZD1222 COVID-19 vaccine. This table comes from immunoSEQ multiplex PCR, and its TCRdb copy is limited to in-frame clones, with some not included. The sample contains 200,000 or so clones, 90% to 95% of which appear only once. Trimming took off 3 bases at V and 6 bases at J, with 18 bases between the two ends. Germline lookup yields CDR1 MDHEN and CDR2 SYDVKM. The CDR3 contains 15 residues. The genes are TRBV28 and TRBJ2-7; D remains unclear. The receptor was derived from an adult in good health. The sample consisted of peripheral blood, taken on day 0 of AZD1222 vaccination. The CDR3 nucleotides are TGTGCCAGCAGTTTGGACCAGAGCCGTGTCTCCGAGCAGTACTTC. Translated: CASSLDQSRVSEQYF. Drawing the rest from reference TRBV28 and TRBJ2-7, the complete variable domain is DVKVTQSSRYLVKRTGEKVFLECVQDMDHENMFWYRQDPGLGLRLIYFSYDVKMKEKGDIPEGYSVSREKKERFSLILESASTNQTSMYLCASSLDQSRVSEQYFGPGTRLTVT.